This TCR beta chain was sequenced during a study of blood T cell repertoires in COVID-19. As for the study in general: Samples representing acute and convalescent COVID-19 were sourced from the United States, Italy and Spain. Sources were T cells, B-cell-depleted T cells, or PBMCs; the material itself was cDNA or gDNA.

Per the original data handling: Amplifying reference gene primers gave estimates of nucleated cell counts. The method was immunoSEQ multiplex PCR; TCRdb's version includes in-frame clones alone and lacks a portion of them. The DNA gave D and trimming, while V, J and clone size come from that table. The sample has 95,000 to 110,000 clones, 84% seen once. CDR3 size: 14 residues. The V end lost 2 bases, the J end lost 2 bases, and 7 bases lay between the germline ends. The germline CDR1 and CDR2 sequences are MNHEY and SVGEGT. This chain uses TRBV6-2 or TRBV6-3 with TRBJ1-5; D is undetermined. Sequencing was carried out using peripheral blood. This TCR was recovered from a man in his sixties with acute or convalescent COVID-19. The CDR3 loop reads CASSYPSRNQPQHF. CDR3 nucleotide sequence: TGTGCCAGCAGTTACCCGTCCCGCAATCAGCCCCAGCATTTT.